This T cell receptor beta chain was profiled in a study of OX40 agonist ivuxolimab in advanced cancers. Study information: The patients received agonistic anti-OX40 (CD134) antibody ivuxolimab.

Profiled with immunoSEQ multiplex PCR; TCRdb holds only in-frame clones, not every one. The table shows about 35,000 clones, with approximately 79% occurring only once. Germline V gene sequence: CDR1 SGHAT, CDR2 FQNNGV. V trimming: 3 bases; J trimming: 5 bases; junction bases outside the gene matches: 3. The CDR3 sequence is 14 residues long. Study-level findings and limits: Undetermined was the antigen specificity of the expanded peripheral T cells.

As for this clone: Its antigen is still unknown.

The source was CD4+ or CD8+ T cells sorted from blood, collected in a trial of the OX40 agonist ivuxolimab. V and J are TRBV11-2 and TRBJ2-5, with 10 bases aligning to TRBD2. The clonotype comes from an adult with an advanced solid tumor such as melanoma, head and neck, liver or kidney cancer. The CDR3 bases are TGTGCCAGCAGCTTTTCTAGCGGGAGTGAGACCCAGTACTTC. This translates into CASSFSSGSETQYF.